Shown below are 2 T cell receptor beta chains from a single sample sequenced in a study of OX40 agonist ivuxolimab in advanced cancers. Method: immunoSEQ multiplex PCR; TCRdb's copy keeps in-frame clones and lacks some. Of roughly 79,000 clones listed, roughly 90% were seen once; the top ten hold 0.53%. The source material was CD4+ or CD8+ T cells sorted from blood, sampled in a trial of the OX40 agonist ivuxolimab. These receptor sequences come from an adult with an advanced solid tumor such as melanoma, head and neck, liver or kidney cancer.

DNA for the CDR3: TGTGCCAGCTCACCACCGGCCTGGACCTACGAGCAGTACTTC. Its protein product is CASSPPAWTYEQYF. This sequence joins TRBV18 and TRBJ2-7, with D unclear. With 0 bases removed from V and 2 bases from J, the gap between germline ends came to 8 bases. The CDR3 sequence is 14 residues long. CDR1 is KGHSH and CDR2 is LQKENI in the germline V gene. The full variable domain, its missing parts supplied by reference TRBV18 and TRBJ2-7, is NAGVMQNPRHLVRRRGQEARLRCSPMKGHSHVYWYRQLPEEGLKFMVYLQKENIIDESGMPKERFSAEFPKEGPSILRIQQVVRGDSAAYFCASSPPAWTYEQYFGPGTRLTVT.

J is TRBJ2-2 and V is TRBV11-2, with D perhaps TRBD1 (6 bases). V gave up 5 bases and J gave up 1 base, with 11 bases separating them. The CDR3 contains 15 residues. The germline V gene encodes CDR1 SGHAT and CDR2 FQNNGV. The CDR3 coding sequence is TGTGCCAGCAGCCCTACAGGGTTGAACACCGGGGAGCTGTTTTTT. Its translation is CASSPTGLNTGELFF.